The 4 T cell receptor beta chains listed next were all sequenced from one sample in a study of T cell responses to AZD1222 COVID-19 vaccine. TCRdb's copy holds only in-frame clones and misses some; the assay was immunoSEQ multiplex PCR. The table has about 110,000 clones, roughly 92% seen once. The source material was peripheral blood, sampled 28 days after the second AZD1222 dose. These receptors came from an adult who received the AZD1222 COVID-19 vaccine.

The rearrangement links TRBV3-1 (or the pseudogene TRBV3-2) to TRBJ1-3; 8 bases agree with TRBD1. Trimming cost V 4 bases and J 0 bases; bases outside gene matches: 2. Germline V gene sequence: CDR1 LGHDT, CDR2 YNNKEL (reference sequence). The CDR3 is 15 residues long. The CDR3 sequence: CASSPDRVSGNTIYF. The CDR3 DNA is TGTGCCAGCAGCCCGGACAGGGTCTCTGGAAACACCATATATTTT.

The rearrangement links TRBV7-8 to TRBJ2-5; unclear D gene. The CDR3 is 16 amino acids. V dropped 5 bases and J dropped 3 bases, with 19 bases sitting between them. Germline CDR1 is SGHVS and CDR2 is FQNEAQ. This chain's CDR3 is CASSPDSRVGEETQYF. DNA of the CDR3: TGTGCCAGCAGCCCTGACTCCCGCGTAGGTGAAGAGACCCAGTACTTC.

This chain connects TRBV5-4 to TRBJ1-2; no definite D call. Trimming stripped 0 bases from V and 4 bases from J, with 13 bases between. This CDR3 is built from 15 residues. Per germline, CDR1 SGHNT and CDR2 YYREEE (reference sequence). Here the CDR3 reads CASSLASNRLYGYTF. CDR3 sequence (DNA): TGTGCCAGCAGCTTGGCCTCGAACAGACTCTATGGCTACACCTTC.

The J gene is TRBJ2-1, the V gene TRBV2; weak D call: TRBD1 (7 bases). The CDR3 consists of 14 residues. Germline loops: CDR1 SNHLY, CDR2 FYNNEI. The germline V and J ends were trimmed by 3 bases and 6 bases, with 12 bases remaining between them. CDR3 protein: CASSDQGGSNEQFF. The CDR3 DNA is TGTGCCAGCAGTGACCAGGGGGGTAGCAATGAGCAGTTCTTC.